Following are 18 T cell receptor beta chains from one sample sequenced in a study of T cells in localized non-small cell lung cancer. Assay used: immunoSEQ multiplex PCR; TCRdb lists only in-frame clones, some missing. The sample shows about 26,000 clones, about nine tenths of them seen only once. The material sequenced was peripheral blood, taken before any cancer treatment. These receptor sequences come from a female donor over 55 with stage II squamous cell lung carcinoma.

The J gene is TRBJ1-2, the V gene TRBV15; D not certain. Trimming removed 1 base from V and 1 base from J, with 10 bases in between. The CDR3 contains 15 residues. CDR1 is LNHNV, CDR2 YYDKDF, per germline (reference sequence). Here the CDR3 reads CATSRVGQNNYGYTF. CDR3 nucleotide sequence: TGTGCCACCAGCAGAGTGGGCCAAAATAACTATGGCTACACCTTC.

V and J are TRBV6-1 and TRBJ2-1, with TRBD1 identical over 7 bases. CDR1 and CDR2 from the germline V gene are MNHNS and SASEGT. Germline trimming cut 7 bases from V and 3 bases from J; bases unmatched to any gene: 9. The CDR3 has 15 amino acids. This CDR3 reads CASMTQGFYYNEQFF. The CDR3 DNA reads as TGTGCCAGCATGACACAGGGGTTCTACTACAATGAGCAGTTCTTC.

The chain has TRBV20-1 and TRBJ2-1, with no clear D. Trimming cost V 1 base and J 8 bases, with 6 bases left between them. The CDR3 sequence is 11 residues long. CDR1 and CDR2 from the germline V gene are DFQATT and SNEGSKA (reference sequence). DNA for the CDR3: TGCAGTGCTAGAGGAGACCATGAGCAGTTCTTC. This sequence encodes CSARGDHEQFF.

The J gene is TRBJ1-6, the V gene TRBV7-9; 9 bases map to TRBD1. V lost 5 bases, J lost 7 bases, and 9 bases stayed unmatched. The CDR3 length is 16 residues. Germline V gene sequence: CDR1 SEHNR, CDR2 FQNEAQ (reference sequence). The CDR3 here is CASSQQMGTGNSPLHF. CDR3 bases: TGTGCCAGCAGCCAACAGATGGGGACAGGGAATTCACCCCTCCACTTT.

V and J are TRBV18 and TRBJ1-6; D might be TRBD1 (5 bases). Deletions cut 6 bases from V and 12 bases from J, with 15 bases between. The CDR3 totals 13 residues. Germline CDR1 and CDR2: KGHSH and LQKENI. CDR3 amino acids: CASSLRDVEPLHF. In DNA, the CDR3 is TGTGCCAGCTCTCTCCGGGACGTGGAACCCCTCCACTTT.

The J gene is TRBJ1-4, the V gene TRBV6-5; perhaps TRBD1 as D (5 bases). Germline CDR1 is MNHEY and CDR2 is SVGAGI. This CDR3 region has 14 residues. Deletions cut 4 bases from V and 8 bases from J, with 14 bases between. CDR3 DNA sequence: TGTGCCAGCAGTTCAGGGCAGGGTCGAGAAAAACTGTTTTTT. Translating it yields CASSSGQGREKLFF.

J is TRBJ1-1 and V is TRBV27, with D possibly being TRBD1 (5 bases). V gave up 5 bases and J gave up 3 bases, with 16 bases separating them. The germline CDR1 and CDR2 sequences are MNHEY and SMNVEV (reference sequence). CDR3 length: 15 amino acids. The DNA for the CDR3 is TGTGCCAGCAGTCCAGGGCCCTCGTGGGACACTGAAGCTTTCTTT. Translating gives CASSPGPSWDTEAFF.

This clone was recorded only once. CDR3 loop: CASTAGRQYNSPLHF. The CDR3 DNA reads TGTGCCAGCACGGCTGGCCGACAGTATAATTCACCCCTCCACTTT. This chain connects TRBV6-6 to TRBJ1-6; tentatively, D is TRBD1 (5 bases). Germline-derived CDR1 and CDR2 are MNHNY and SVGAGI (reference sequence). Deletions cut 7 bases from V and 4 bases from J, with 14 bases between. The CDR3 is made up of 15 amino acids.

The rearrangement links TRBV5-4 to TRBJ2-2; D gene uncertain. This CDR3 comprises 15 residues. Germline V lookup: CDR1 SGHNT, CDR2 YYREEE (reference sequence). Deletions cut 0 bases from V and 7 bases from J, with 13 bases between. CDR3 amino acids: CASSLAKTGGGELFF. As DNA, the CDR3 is TGTGCCAGCAGCTTGGCCAAGACCGGTGGCGGGGAGCTGTTTTTT.

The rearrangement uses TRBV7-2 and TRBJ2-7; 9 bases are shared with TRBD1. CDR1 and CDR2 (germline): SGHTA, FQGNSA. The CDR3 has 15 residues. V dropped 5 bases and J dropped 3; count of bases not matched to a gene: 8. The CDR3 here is CASSPTGGFGYEQYF. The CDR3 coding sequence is TGTGCCAGCAGCCCTACAGGGGGCTTCGGCTACGAGCAGTACTTC.

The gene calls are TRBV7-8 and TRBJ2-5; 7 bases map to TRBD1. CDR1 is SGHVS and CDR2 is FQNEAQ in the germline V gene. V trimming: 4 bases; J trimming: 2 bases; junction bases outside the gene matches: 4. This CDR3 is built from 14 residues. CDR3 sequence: CASSSGQLQETQYF. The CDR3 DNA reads TGTGCCAGCAGCTCGGGACAGTTACAAGAGACCCAGTACTTC.

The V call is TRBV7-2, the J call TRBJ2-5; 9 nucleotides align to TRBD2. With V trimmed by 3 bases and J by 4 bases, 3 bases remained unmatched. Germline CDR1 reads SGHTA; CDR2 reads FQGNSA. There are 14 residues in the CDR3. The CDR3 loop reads CASSFSSGTETQYF. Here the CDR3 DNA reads TGTGCCAGCAGCTTTTCTAGCGGGACAGAGACCCAGTACTTC.

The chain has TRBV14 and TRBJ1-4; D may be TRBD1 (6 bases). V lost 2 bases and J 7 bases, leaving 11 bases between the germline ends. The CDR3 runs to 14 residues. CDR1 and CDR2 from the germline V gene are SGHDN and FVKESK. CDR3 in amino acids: CASSQSQGLEKLFF. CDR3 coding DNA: TGTGCCAGCAGCCAAAGCCAGGGGCTTGAAAAACTGTTTTTT.

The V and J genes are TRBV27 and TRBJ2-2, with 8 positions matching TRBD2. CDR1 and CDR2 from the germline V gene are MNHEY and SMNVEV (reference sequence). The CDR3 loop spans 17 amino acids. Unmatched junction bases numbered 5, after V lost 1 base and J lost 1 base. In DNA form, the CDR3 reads TGTGCCAGCAGTTTATACGGGGGGGCGGTGAACACCGGGGAGCTGTTTTTT. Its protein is CASSLYGGAVNTGELFF.

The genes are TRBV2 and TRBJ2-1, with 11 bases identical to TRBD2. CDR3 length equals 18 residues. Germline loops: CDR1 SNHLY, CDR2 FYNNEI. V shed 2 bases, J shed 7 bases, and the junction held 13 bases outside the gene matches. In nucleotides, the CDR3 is TGTGCCAGCAGTGAATACCCGGCTACTAGCGGGAGTGGGAATGAGCAGTTCTTC. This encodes CASSEYPATSGSGNEQFF.

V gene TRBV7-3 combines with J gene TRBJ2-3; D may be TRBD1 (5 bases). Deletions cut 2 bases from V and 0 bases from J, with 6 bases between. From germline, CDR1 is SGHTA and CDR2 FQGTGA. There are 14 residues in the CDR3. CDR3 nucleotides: TGTGCCAGCAGCTTAGGGGCGAGCACAGATACGCAGTATTTT. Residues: CASSLGASTDTQYF.

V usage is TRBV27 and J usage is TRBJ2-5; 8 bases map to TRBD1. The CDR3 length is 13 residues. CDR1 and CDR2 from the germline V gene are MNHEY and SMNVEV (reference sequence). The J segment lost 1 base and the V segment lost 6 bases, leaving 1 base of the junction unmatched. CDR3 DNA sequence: TGTGCCAGCAGGGGGACAGGCCAAGAGACCCAGTACTTC. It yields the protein CASRGTGQETQYF.

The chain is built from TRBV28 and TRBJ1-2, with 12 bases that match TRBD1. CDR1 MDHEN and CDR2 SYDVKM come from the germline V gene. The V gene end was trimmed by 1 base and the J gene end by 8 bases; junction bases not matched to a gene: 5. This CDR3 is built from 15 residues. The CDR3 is CASSLLGQGAEGYTF. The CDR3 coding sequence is TGTGCCAGCAGTTTATTGGGACAGGGGGCTGAAGGCTACACCTTC.